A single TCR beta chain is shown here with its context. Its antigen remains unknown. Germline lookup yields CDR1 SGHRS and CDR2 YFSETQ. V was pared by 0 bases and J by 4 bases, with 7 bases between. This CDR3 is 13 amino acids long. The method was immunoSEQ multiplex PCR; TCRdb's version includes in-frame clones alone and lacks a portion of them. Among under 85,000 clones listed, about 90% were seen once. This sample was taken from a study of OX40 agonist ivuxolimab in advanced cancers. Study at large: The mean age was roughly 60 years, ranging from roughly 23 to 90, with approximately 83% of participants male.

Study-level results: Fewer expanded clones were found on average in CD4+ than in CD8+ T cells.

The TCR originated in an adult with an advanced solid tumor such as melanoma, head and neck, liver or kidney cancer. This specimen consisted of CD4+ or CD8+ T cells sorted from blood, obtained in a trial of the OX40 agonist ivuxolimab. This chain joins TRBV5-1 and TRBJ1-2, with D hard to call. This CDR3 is CASSLASGYGYTF. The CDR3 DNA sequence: TGCGCCAGCAGCTTGGCGTCAGGCTATGGCTACACCTTC. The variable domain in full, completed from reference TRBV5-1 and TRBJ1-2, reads KAGVTQTPRYLIKTRGQQVTLSCSPISGHRSVSWYQQTPGQGLQFLFEYFSETQRNKGNFPGRFSGRQFSNSRSEMNVSTLELGDSALYLCASSLASGYGYTFGSGTRLTVV.